A single T cell receptor beta chain is shown here with its context. With 5 bases clipped from V and 6 bases from J, the junction kept 8 bases outside the gene matches. Germline CDR1 reads MNHEY; CDR2 reads SVGAGI. The CDR3 extends over 14 amino acids. This sample is drawn from a study of blood T cell repertoires in COVID-19. In the study overall: Samples taken during acute and convalescent COVID-19 were collected in the United States, Italy and Spain. From T cells, B-cell-depleted T cells, or PBMCs came the material, which was cDNA or gDNA.

Clones were sequenced by immunoSEQ multiplex PCR, and TCRdb holds only the in-frame ones, with some missing. The sample holds fewer than 50,000 clones, about 70% seen once. The sequenced sample consisted of peripheral blood. This TCR came from a man older than 75 with acute or convalescent COVID-19. The chain carries TRBV6-5 and TRBJ1-1; 8 nucleotides agree with TRBD1. CDR3 DNA: TGTGCCAGCAGTCCGCAACAGGGGGTCCCTGAAGCTTTCTTT. It encodes CASSPQQGVPEAFF.